Sequencing of this TCR beta chain was carried out in a study of blood T cells in healthy people across ages. Overall study context: In model experiments, template switching was able to capture about one barcoded beta molecule for every two T cells that were present.

Concerning this clonotype itself: Antigen: not known.

PCR was performed a second time for about 7 to 11 cycles using a sample-barcoded 5' primer and a J-beta primer mix. TCRdb itself ran the 5' RACE reads through MiXCR, one entry per CDR3 protein. The sample includes some 670,000 distinct CDR3 sequences, 40% to 65% of them seen just once. Germline CDR1 is SGDLS and CDR2 is YYNGEE. The CDR3 has 14 amino acids. V lost 0 bases, J lost 4 bases, and 11 bases lay in between. Drawn from each donor were ten milliliters of peripheral blood. Study-level findings and limits: A roughly linear fall in TCR beta diversity per million T cells was seen with increasing age.

This chain uses TRBV9 with TRBJ2-7; no clear D. The source is a woman older than 75 in good health. Material: blood. Written as DNA, the CDR3 is TGTGCCAGCAGCGTAGATACTTTACCGTACGAGCAGTACTTC. It yields the protein CASSVDTLPYEQYF.